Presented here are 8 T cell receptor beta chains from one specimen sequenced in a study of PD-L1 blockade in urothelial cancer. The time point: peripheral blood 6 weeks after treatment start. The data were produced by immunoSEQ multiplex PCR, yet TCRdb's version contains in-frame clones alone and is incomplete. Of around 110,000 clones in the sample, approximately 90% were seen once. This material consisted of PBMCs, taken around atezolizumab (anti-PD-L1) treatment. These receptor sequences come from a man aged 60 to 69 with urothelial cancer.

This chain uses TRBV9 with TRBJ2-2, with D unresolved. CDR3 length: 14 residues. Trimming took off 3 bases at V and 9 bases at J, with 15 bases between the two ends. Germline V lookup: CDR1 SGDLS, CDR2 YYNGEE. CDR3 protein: CASSDPPSRRELFF. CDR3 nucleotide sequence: TGTGCCAGCAGCGACCCCCCGAGCCGCCGGGAGCTGTTTTTT.

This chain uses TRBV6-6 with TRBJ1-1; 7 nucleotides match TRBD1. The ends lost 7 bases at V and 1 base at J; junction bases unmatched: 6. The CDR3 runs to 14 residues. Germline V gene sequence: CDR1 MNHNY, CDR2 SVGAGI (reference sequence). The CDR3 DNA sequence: TGTGCCAGCAATTCCGGGACAGCGAACACTGAAGCTTTCTTT. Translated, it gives CASNSGTANTEAFF.

In nucleotides, the CDR3 is TGTGCCAGCAGCCCCCGCCCGGACAGCTCTGGGGCCAACGTCCTGACTTTC. It specifies CASSPRPDSSGANVLTF. V usage is TRBV5-4 and J usage is TRBJ2-6; a weak D match, TRBD1 (6 bases). This CDR3 has 17 residues. CDR1 and CDR2 from the germline V gene are SGHNT and YYREEE (reference sequence). The V end was cut by 4 bases, the J end by 0 bases, with 14 bases between.

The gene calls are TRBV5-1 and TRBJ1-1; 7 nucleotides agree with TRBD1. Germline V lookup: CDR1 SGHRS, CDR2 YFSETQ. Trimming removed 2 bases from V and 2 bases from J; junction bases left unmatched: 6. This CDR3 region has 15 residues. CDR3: CASSFTGQYNTEAFF. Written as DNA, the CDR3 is TGCGCCAGCAGCTTTACGGGACAGTACAACACTGAAGCTTTCTTT. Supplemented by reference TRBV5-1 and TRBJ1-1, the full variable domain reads KAGVTQTPRYLIKTRGQQVTLSCSPISGHRSVSWYQQTPGQGLQFLFEYFSETQRNKGNFPGRFSGRQFSNSRSEMNVSTLELGDSALYLCASSFTGQYNTEAFFGQGTRLTVV.

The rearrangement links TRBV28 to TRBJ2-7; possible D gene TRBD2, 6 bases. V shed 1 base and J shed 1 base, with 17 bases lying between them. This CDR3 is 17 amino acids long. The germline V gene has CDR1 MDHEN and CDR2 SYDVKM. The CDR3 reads CASSLYRIDRGSYEQYF. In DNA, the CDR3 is TGTGCCAGCAGTTTATACAGGATTGACCGGGGGTCCTACGAGCAGTACTTC. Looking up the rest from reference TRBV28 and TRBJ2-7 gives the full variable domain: DVKVTQSSRYLVKRTGEKVFLECVQDMDHENMFWYRQDPGLGLRLIYFSYDVKMKEKGDIPEGYSVSREKKERFSLILESASTNQTSMYLCASSLYRIDRGSYEQYFGPGTRLTVT.

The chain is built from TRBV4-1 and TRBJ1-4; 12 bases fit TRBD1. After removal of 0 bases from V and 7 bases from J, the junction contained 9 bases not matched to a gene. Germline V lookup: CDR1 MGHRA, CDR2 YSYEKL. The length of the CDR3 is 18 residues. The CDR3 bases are TGCGCCAGCAGCCAAGATTGGGGACAGGGGGCTTCTGGTGAAAAACTGTTTTTT. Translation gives CASSQDWGQGASGEKLFF.

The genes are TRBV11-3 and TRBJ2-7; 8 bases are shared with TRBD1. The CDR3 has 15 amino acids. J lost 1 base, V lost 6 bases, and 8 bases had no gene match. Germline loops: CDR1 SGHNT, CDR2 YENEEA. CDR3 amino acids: CASRPGTGPSYEQYF. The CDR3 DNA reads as TGTGCCAGCAGGCCCGGGACAGGACCATCCTACGAGCAGTACTTC.

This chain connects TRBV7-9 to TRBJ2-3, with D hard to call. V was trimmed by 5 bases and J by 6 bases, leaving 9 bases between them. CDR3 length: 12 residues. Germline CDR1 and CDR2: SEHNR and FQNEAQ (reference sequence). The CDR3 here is CASSPSSDTQYF. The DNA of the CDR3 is TGTGCCAGCAGCCCTTCTTCGGATACGCAGTATTTT.